This T cell receptor (beta chain) is from a study of T cell responses to AZD1222 COVID-19 vaccine. CDR3 length equals 17 residues. The trim removed 4 bases at V and 2 bases at J, leaving 7 bases unmatched. Germline-derived CDR1 and CDR2 are MGHRA and YSYEKL. The study, taken as a whole, reports: It should be noted that donors were predominantly white British and more often female, and clonal diversity was possibly underestimated.

Clones were read by immunoSEQ multiplex PCR, and TCRdb kept only the in-frame ones, dropping some. The table includes about 72,000 clones, around 86% detected once. Notes on this clone: Its antigen is not identified.

The clonotype was recovered from an adult in good health. The chain is built from TRBV4-1 and TRBJ2-3, with 12 bases identical to TRBD2. Source: peripheral blood, taken on day 0 of AZD1222 vaccination. Written as DNA, the CDR3 is TGCGCCAGCAGCCCCTCCGGACTAGCGGGGCTCACAGATACGCAGTATTTT. Amino acids: CASSPSGLAGLTDTQYF.